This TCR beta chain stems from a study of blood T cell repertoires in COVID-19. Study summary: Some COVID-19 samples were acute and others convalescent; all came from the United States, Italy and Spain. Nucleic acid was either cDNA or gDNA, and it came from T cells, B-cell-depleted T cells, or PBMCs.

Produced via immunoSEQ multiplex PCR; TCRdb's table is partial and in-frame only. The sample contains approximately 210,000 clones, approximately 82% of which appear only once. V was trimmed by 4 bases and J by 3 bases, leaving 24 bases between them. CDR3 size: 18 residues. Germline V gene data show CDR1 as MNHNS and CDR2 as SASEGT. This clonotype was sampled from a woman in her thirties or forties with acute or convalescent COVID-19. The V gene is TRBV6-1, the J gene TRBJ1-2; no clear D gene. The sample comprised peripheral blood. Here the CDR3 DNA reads TGTGCCAGCAGTGGTTTTAGGAGACCTGGTCGCGGGGACTATGGCTACACCTTC. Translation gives CASSGFRRPGRGDYGYTF.